The next 26 T cell receptor beta chains were all read from a single sample in a study of OX40 agonist ivuxolimab in advanced cancers. Profiled with immunoSEQ multiplex PCR; TCRdb holds only in-frame clones, not every one. Among about 110,000 clones, roughly 87% were seen once, and the ten largest hold 0.27%. The specimen was CD4+ or CD8+ T cells sorted from blood, collected in a trial of the OX40 agonist ivuxolimab. Receptors originate from an adult with an advanced solid tumor such as melanoma, head and neck, liver or kidney cancer.

Only one count was recorded for this clone. Written as DNA, the CDR3 is TGTGCCAGCAGTTACGTAGCGGGGGAGTTCACAGATACGCAGTATTTT. Its protein is CASSYVAGEFTDTQYF. J is TRBJ2-3 and V is TRBV6-5; 9 bases are a match to TRBD2. The CDR3 has 16 amino acids. CDR1 and CDR2 (germline): MNHEY, SVGAGI. The ends lost 2 bases at V and 2 bases at J; junction bases unmatched: 5.

The chain links TRBV2 to TRBJ2-5, with TRBD1 as a possible D gene (5 bases). Germline CDR1 is SNHLY and CDR2 is FYNNEI. V gave up 4 bases and J gave up 1 base, with 10 bases separating them. There are 14 residues in the CDR3. CDR3 sequence: CASSVLQAQETQYF. DNA for the CDR3: TGTGCCAGCAGTGTTCTACAGGCCCAAGAGACCCAGTACTTC.

The sample holds one count of this clone. V and J are TRBV7-9 and TRBJ1-1; possibly TRBD1 for D (6 bases). There are 15 residues in the CDR3. The germline CDR1 and CDR2 sequences are SEHNR and FQNEAQ (reference sequence). Trimming left V 7 bases short and J 4 bases short, with 19 bases between. The CDR3 coding sequence is TGTGCCAGCAACGGGGGGCGTGACTCTTCCACTGAAGCTTTCTTT. Translation gives CASNGGRDSSTEAFF.

The rearrangement joins TRBV30 to TRBJ2-7; 10 bases are a match to TRBD1. V shed 4 bases, J shed 5 bases, and the junction held 5 bases outside the gene matches. CDR3 length equals 13 residues. CDR1 is GTSNPN and CDR2 is SVGIG in the germline V gene (reference sequence). The CDR3 sequence is CAWNTGTGDEQYF. DNA for the CDR3: TGTGCCTGGAACACCGGGACAGGGGACGAGCAGTACTTC.

This chain uses TRBV18 with TRBJ1-4, with a possible D match to TRBD1 (5 bases). Deletions cut 0 bases from V and 8 bases from J, with 31 bases between. Germline V gene lookup returns CDR1 KGHSH and CDR2 LQKENI. This CDR3 comprises 21 residues. The CDR3 sequence is CASSPPNSLGRGELMKEKLFF. The CDR3 DNA reads as TGTGCCAGCTCACCACCCAATAGCCTGGGCAGAGGGGAACTCATGAAGGAAAAACTGTTTTTT.

This sequence joins TRBV28 and TRBJ2-1; 7 bases align to TRBD2. J gave up 8 bases and V 1 base, and 11 bases lay outside the gene matches. This CDR3 is built from 16 residues. Germline-derived CDR1 and CDR2 are MDHEN and SYDVKM. The CDR3 reads CASSLFRGSVVHEQFF. CDR3 coding DNA: TGTGCCAGCAGTTTATTTCGCGGGAGTGTAGTTCATGAGCAGTTCTTC.

The chain joins TRBV18 to TRBJ2-2, with 10 bases that match TRBD2. V lost 6 bases to trimming and J lost 4 bases; unmatched junction nucleotides: 8. The length of the CDR3 is 16 residues. Germline lookup yields CDR1 KGHSH and CDR2 LQKENI. DNA for the CDR3: TGTGCCAGCTCTCGCGAGCGGGAGGGCCGCACCGGGGAGCTGTTTTTT. Protein product: CASSREREGRTGELFF.

This clone was recorded a few times. V gene TRBV7-2 combines with J gene TRBJ2-5, with D uncertain. Germline-derived CDR1 and CDR2 are SGHTA and FQGNSA. This CDR3 comprises 12 residues. V lost 5 bases and J 5 bases, leaving 9 bases between the germline ends. The CDR3 DNA is TGTGCCAGCAGCCCTCTACGGGAGACCCAGTACTTC. Protein sequence: CASSPLRETQYF.

The chain uses TRBV21-1 and TRBJ1-1; TRBD1 is the table's D call and was not checked against the DNA. TRBV21-1 is termed a pseudogene. CDR3 length: 17 amino acids. The CDR3 region is CASSKTGPHLMNTEAFF. Written as DNA, the CDR3 is TGTGCCAGCAGCAAAACAGGGCCGCACCTTATGAACACTGAAGCTTTCTTT.

V usage is TRBV5-6 and J usage is TRBJ1-2; 9 bases map to TRBD1. V lost 3 bases and J lost 6; bases outside the gene matches: 12. This CDR3 is built from 16 residues. Germline-derived CDR1 and CDR2 are SGHDT and YYEEEE. The DNA for the CDR3 is TGTGCCAGCAGCTCCAAGACAGGGGGGATTGTTCATGGCTACACCTTC. Translated: CASSSKTGGIVHGYTF.

The V call is TRBV5-6, the J call TRBJ1-2; 11 bases align to TRBD1. This CDR3 spans 17 amino acids. V lost 3 bases and J lost 4; bases outside the gene matches: 11. Germline V CDR1 and CDR2: SGHDT, YYEEEE. The CDR3, as DNA: TGTGCCAGCAGCTCCCGGGACAGGGGGTCTCGGGCCTATGGCTACACCTTC. This gives the protein CASSSRDRGSRAYGYTF.

V gene TRBV7-2 combines with J gene TRBJ1-5, with no clear D. V lost 5 bases to trimming and J lost 3 bases, with 8 bases between them. This CDR3 has 13 residues. The germline V gene has CDR1 SGHTA and CDR2 FQGNSA. The CDR3 nucleotides are TGTGCCAGCAGCCCCAGGCACAATCAGCCCCAGCATTTT. It specifies CASSPRHNQPQHF. The full variable domain, with the rest looked up from reference TRBV7-2 and TRBJ1-5, is GAGVSQSPSNKVTEKGKDVELRCDPISGHTALYWYRQSLGQGLEFLIYFQGNSAPDKSGLPSDRFSAERTGGSVSTLTIQRTQQEDSAVYLCASSPRHNQPQHFGDGTRLSIL.

The chain carries TRBV18 and TRBJ2-1; tentative D call: TRBD1 (6 bases). Germline V gene sequence: CDR1 KGHSH, CDR2 LQKENI. The V and J ends lost 3 bases and 5 bases respectively, with 23 bases between them. CDR3 length equals 18 residues. The CDR3: CASSPRRITGHRDNEQFF. CDR3 nucleotides: TGTGCCAGCTCACCCCGCCGAATTACAGGGCACCGGGACAATGAGCAGTTCTTC.

The rearrangement joins TRBV6-5 to TRBJ1-2; D uncertain. In germline, CDR1 is MNHEY, CDR2 SVGAGI. Trimming removed 10 bases at V and 5 bases at J, with 11 bases between. The CDR3 spans 11 residues. CDR3: CATFGLYGYTF. The CDR3 nucleotides read TGTGCCACCTTTGGTCTTTATGGCTACACCTTC.

The chain employs TRBV2 and TRBJ1-1, with D tentatively TRBD1 (5 bases). The CDR3 has 13 amino acids. Germline CDR1 SNHLY, CDR2 FYNNEI. The V gene lost 4 bases and the J gene lost 2 bases, with 8 bases spanning the gap. CDR3 protein: CASSAQANTEAFF. Here the CDR3 DNA reads TGTGCCAGCAGTGCACAGGCAAACACTGAAGCTTTCTTT. Filled out from reference TRBV2 and TRBJ1-1, the complete variable domain reads EPEVTQTPSHQVTQMGQEVILRCVPISNHLYFYWYRQILGQKVEFLVSFYNNEISEKSEIFDDQFSVERPDGSNFTLKIRSTKLEDSAMYFCASSAQANTEAFFGQGTRLTVV.

The CDR3 DNA reads as TGTGCCAGCAGAATTCCAGGGTACGGCTACACCTTC. Translated, it gives CASRIPGYGYTF. The V and J genes are TRBV6-1 and TRBJ1-2, with D maybe TRBD1 (5 bases). CDR3 length: 12 amino acids. Trimming took 6 bases from V and 8 from J, leaving 13 bases between them. Germline assignment: CDR1 MNHNS and CDR2 SASEGT.

The chain employs TRBV30 and TRBJ1-2; the match to TRBD1 covers 7 bases. The J segment lost 4 bases and the V segment lost 3 bases, leaving 17 bases of the junction unmatched. Germline V gene sequence: CDR1 GTSNPN, CDR2 SVGIG (reference sequence). The CDR3 covers 17 residues. The CDR3 sequence: CAWSVPIHRGGAYGYTF. For the CDR3, the DNA is TGTGCCTGGAGCGTACCGATCCACAGGGGAGGGGCCTATGGCTACACCTTC. Together with reference TRBV30 and TRBJ1-2, the CDR3 gives the full variable domain: SQTIHQWPATLVQPVGSPLSLECTVEGTSNPNLYWYRQAAGRGLQLLFYSVGIGQISSEVPQNLSASRPQDRQFILSSKKLLLSDSGFYLCAWSVPIHRGGAYGYTFGSGTRLTVV.

The genes are TRBV7-9 and TRBJ1-5; 7 bases agree with TRBD1. This CDR3 region has 15 residues. Germline V CDR1 and CDR2: SEHNR, FQNEAQ (reference sequence). V lost 5 bases, J lost 3 bases, and 7 bases stayed unmatched. The CDR3 protein is CASSLTGIDNQPQHF. The CDR3 DNA reads TGTGCCAGCAGCCTGACAGGGATAGACAATCAGCCCCAGCATTTT.

This clone was recorded only once. V is TRBV2 and J is TRBJ2-7, with D uncertain. V gave up 6 bases and J gave up 3 bases, with 18 bases separating them. This CDR3 has 15 amino acids. Germline lookup yields CDR1 SNHLY and CDR2 FYNNEI. The CDR3 reads CASSSNALLFYEQYF. Here the CDR3 DNA reads TGTGCCAGCAGCTCTAACGCTCTACTATTCTACGAGCAGTACTTC. The variable domain in full, with the rest retrieved from reference TRBV2 and TRBJ2-7, is EPEVTQTPSHQVTQMGQEVILRCVPISNHLYFYWYRQILGQKVEFLVSFYNNEISEKSEIFDDQFSVERPDGSNFTLKIRSTKLEDSAMYFCASSSNALLFYEQYFGPGTRLTVT.

J is TRBJ1-1 and V is TRBV18; 7 bases map to TRBD1. This CDR3 has 15 residues. CDR1 and CDR2 from the germline V gene are KGHSH and LQKENI. The V segment lost 2 bases and the J segment 1 base; nucleotides outside the gene matches: 4. The chain's CDR3 is CASSPIGTENTEAFF. CDR3 coding DNA: TGTGCCAGCTCACCAATCGGGACAGAGAACACTGAAGCTTTCTTT.

The chain couples TRBV28 to TRBJ2-7; the D gene is possibly TRBD1 (6 bases). Germline CDR1 MDHEN, CDR2 SYDVKM. V lost 7 bases to trimming and J lost 2 bases, with 12 bases between them. The CDR3 is made up of 13 amino acids. The CDR3 spells CASTTGLPYEQYF. CDR3 bases: TGTGCCAGCACCACAGGGCTCCCCTACGAGCAGTACTTC.

J is TRBJ1-4 and V is TRBV30, with D perhaps matching TRBD1 (6 bases). The germline V gene has CDR1 GTSNPN and CDR2 SVGIG (reference sequence). This CDR3 has 15 amino acids. The CDR3 DNA sequence: TGTGCGTTAAGCCGGGCACAGGGTGTTAATGAAAAACTGTTTTTT. Amino acid sequence: CALSRAQGVNEKLFF.

V and J are TRBV4-1 and TRBJ1-5; no definite D call. CDR3 length: 14 residues. V lost 2 bases, J lost 7 bases, and 12 bases lay in between. Germline values: CDR1 MGHRA, CDR2 YSYEKL. CDR3 sequence (DNA): TGCGCCAGCAGCCAATGGCAAGGGCAGCAGCCCCAGCATTTT. As protein: CASSQWQGQQPQHF.

The chain has TRBV28 and TRBJ1-1; D uncertain. The V end was cut by 3 bases, the J end by 7 bases, with 9 bases between. The CDR3 totals 12 residues. Germline CDR1 reads MDHEN; CDR2 reads SYDVKM. The CDR3 nucleotides read TGTGCCAGCAGTTTCGGCCCCCTTGAAGCTTTCTTT. Protein product: CASSFGPLEAFF.

This chain links TRBV4-2 with TRBJ2-5, with D unclear. Trimming removed 3 bases from V and 3 bases from J, with 20 bases in between. The CDR3 totals 17 residues. The germline V gene encodes CDR1 LGHNA and CDR2 YNFKEQ. The CDR3: CASSHLSYGLKEETQYF. CDR3 sequence (DNA): TGTGCCAGCAGCCATTTATCCTACGGTTTGAAAGAAGAGACCCAGTACTTC.

This clone has only one observation. This rearrangement joins TRBV7-2 to TRBJ1-2; the match to TRBD1 covers 7 bases. This CDR3 comprises 16 residues. V lost 4 bases, J lost 5 bases, and 13 bases stayed unmatched. The germline V gene has CDR1 SGHTA and CDR2 FQGNSA. The DNA for the CDR3 is TGTGCCAGCAGCTCCCTATCGGGACAGATTCCTTATGGCTACACCTTC. Residues: CASSSLSGQIPYGYTF.